This T cell receptor (beta chain) stems from a study of blood T cell repertoires in COVID-19. On the study more broadly: Collection of acute and convalescent COVID-19 samples took place in the United States, Italy and Spain.

As originally analysed: The assay estimated nucleated cells by amplifying reference gene primers. The method was immunoSEQ multiplex PCR; TCRdb's version includes in-frame clones alone and lacks a portion of them. V, J and clone size were drawn from that table, and D and trimming were deduced from the DNA. The sample gives 110,000 to 150,000 clones, 80% to 85% of which show up once; about 8% is in the top ten. The germline gives CDR1 MNHEY, CDR2 SMNVEV (reference sequence). The CDR3 consists of 18 residues. V was clipped by 5 bases and J by 0 bases; unmatched bases: 10. The genes are TRBV27 and TRBJ2-2; 9 bases fit TRBD1. The sample comprised peripheral blood. The TCR comes from a human donor in a cohort sampled during active COVID-19. The CDR3 here is CASSLPGTGRPNTGELFF. CDR3 in DNA: TGTGCCAGCAGTCTCCCGGGGACAGGGAGACCGAACACCGGGGAGCTGTTTTTT.